The next 13 T cell receptor beta chains were all read from a single sample in a study of shared clonotypes between healthy human individuals. The data were produced by immunoSEQ multiplex PCR, yet TCRdb's version contains in-frame clones alone and is incomplete. The sample includes over a million clones, roughly 96% of them seen just once. Sample: naive CD4+ T cells sorted from blood. Subset denoted: CD45RA+ positively selected. These receptors were obtained from a man aged 25 to 45 in good health.

The rearrangement joins TRBV6-5 to TRBJ2-3; TRBD2 matches 8 bases. In germline, CDR1 is MNHEY, CDR2 SVGAGI. V lost 0 bases and J lost 2; bases outside the gene matches: 4. The CDR3 sequence is 16 residues long. The CDR3 sequence: CASSYSTSGYTDTQYF. Written as DNA, the CDR3 is TGTGCCAGCAGTTACTCCACTAGCGGTTACACAGATACGCAGTATTTT.

The chain combines TRBV7-2 with TRBJ2-2; 8 nucleotides align to TRBD2. CDR1 and CDR2 from the germline V gene are SGHTA and FQGNSA. The CDR3 runs 15 residues. The V and J ends lost 0 bases and 5 bases, in that order; junction bases with no gene match: 2. The CDR3 protein is CASSLAAGGTGELFF. For the CDR3, the DNA is TGTGCCAGCAGCTTAGCTGCGGGAGGAACCGGGGAGCTGTTTTTT.

The V and J genes are TRBV5-1 and TRBJ2-2; D is uncertain. CDR1 is SGHRS, CDR2 YFSETQ, per germline. Trimming cost V 0 bases and J 3 bases, with 9 bases left between them. The CDR3 runs to 15 residues. The CDR3 loop reads CASSLAKSHTGELFF. In DNA, the CDR3 is TGCGCCAGCAGCTTGGCCAAAAGTCACACCGGGGAGCTGTTTTTT.

The chain carries TRBV7-2 and TRBJ2-5; either TRBD1 or TRBD2 may fit D (5 bases each). CDR3 length: 17 residues. Germline CDR1 SGHTA, CDR2 FQGNSA. V shed 4 bases and J shed 5 bases, with 23 bases lying between them. This CDR3 reads CASSYGTASHLWETQYF. The CDR3 DNA sequence: TGTGCCAGCAGCTACGGGACGGCTTCTCATTTGTGGGAGACCCAGTACTTC. Variable domain in full (rest from reference TRBV7-2 and TRBJ2-5): GAGVSQSPSNKVTEKGKDVELRCDPISGHTALYWYRQSLGQGLEFLIYFQGNSAPDKSGLPSDRFSAERTGGSVSTLTIQRTQQEDSAVYLCASSYGTASHLWETQYFGPGTRLLVL.

The rearrangement uses TRBV28 and TRBJ2-7; D gene unclear. This CDR3 has 13 amino acids. The germline CDR1 and CDR2 sequences are MDHEN and SYDVKM. V shed 2 bases and J shed 4 bases, with 9 bases lying between them. The CDR3 here is CASSLREGYEQYF. In nucleotides, the CDR3 is TGTGCCAGCAGTTTACGCGAAGGGTACGAGCAGTACTTC.

As concerns this clone: Other DNA sequences in the same sample also yield this CDR3. The CDR3: CASSYSRQGGTQYF. The CDR3 nucleotides read TGTGCCAGCAGTTACTCGAGACAGGGGGGGACCCAGTACTTC. The rearrangement uses TRBV6-5 and TRBJ2-5; 9 positions agree with TRBD1. Germline V gives CDR1 MNHEY, CDR2 SVGAGI. V shed 0 bases, J shed 7 bases, and the junction held 3 bases outside the gene matches. The CDR3 consists of 14 residues.

The genes are TRBV2 and TRBJ2-7, with TRBD2 matching 9 bases. Germline trimming cut 5 bases from V and 1 base from J; bases unmatched to any gene: 6. The CDR3 runs to 15 residues. Germline V CDR1 and CDR2: SNHLY, FYNNEI. The CDR3 DNA reads TGTGCCAGCAGTAAAGACAGCGGGGGGTCCTACGAGCAGTACTTC. This translates into CASSKDSGGSYEQYF.

The chain uses TRBV4-1 and TRBJ2-1; the match to TRBD2 covers 7 bases. V trimming: 0 bases; J trimming: 2 bases; junction bases outside the gene matches: 4. CDR1 and CDR2 (germline): MGHRA, YSYEKL. The CDR3 is 16 residues long. In DNA, the CDR3 is TGCGCCAGCAGCCAAGAAAGGAGCGGGACCTACAATGAGCAGTTCTTC. The encoded protein is CASSQERSGTYNEQFF.

The V and J genes are TRBV7-2 and TRBJ1-1; 10 bases align to TRBD1. From germline, CDR1 is SGHTA and CDR2 FQGNSA. V shed 5 bases and J 7 bases; nucleotides not matched to a gene: 7. The CDR3 is made up of 14 amino acids. CDR3 amino acids: CASSVTGGVDEAFF. CDR3 coding DNA: TGTGCCAGCAGCGTGACAGGGGGCGTTGATGAAGCTTTCTTT.

V and J are TRBV5-1 and TRBJ2-2, with D possibly TRBD2 on 5 matching bases. Germline V gene lookup returns CDR1 SGHRS and CDR2 YFSETQ. Trimming shortened V by 0 bases and J by 2 bases, and 11 bases separated the two germline ends. CDR3 length: 16 residues. This chain's CDR3 is CASSLGGSPNTGELFF. The CDR3 region has the DNA TGCGCCAGCAGCTTGGGAGGGAGTCCAAACACCGGGGAGCTGTTTTTT.

The chain links TRBV6-1 to TRBJ2-6; D not certain. V lost 7 bases to trimming and J lost 4 bases, with 14 bases between them. CDR3 size: 15 residues. CDR1 is MNHNS, CDR2 SASEGT, per germline. The CDR3 spells CASNPPGGGANVLTF. The CDR3 DNA follows: TGTGCCAGCAACCCCCCCGGTGGAGGGGCCAACGTCCTGACTTTC.

The CDR3 is CASSLSGGGNTIYF. In DNA, the CDR3 is TGTGCCAGCAGCTTAAGTGGAGGTGGAAACACCATATATTTT. The chain employs TRBV7-9 and TRBJ1-3, with D unclear. The germline V and J ends were trimmed by 2 bases and 3 bases, with 8 bases remaining between them. The CDR3 contains 14 residues. Per the germline V gene, CDR1 is SEHNR and CDR2 is FQNEAQ (reference sequence). The full variable domain, in which reference TRBV7-9 and TRBJ1-3 provide the parts outside the CDR3, is DTGVSQNPRHKITKRGQNVTFRCDPISEHNRLYWYRQTLGQGPEFLTYFQNEAQLEKSRLLSDRFSAERPKGSFSTLEIQRTEQGDSAMYLCASSLSGGGNTIYFGEGSWLTVV.

V and J are TRBV29-1 and TRBJ2-5, with 7 bases identical to TRBD2. In germline, CDR1 is SQVTM, CDR2 ANQGSEA. V lost 4 bases to trimming and J lost 6 bases; unmatched junction nucleotides: 8. This CDR3 has 13 amino acids. The CDR3 nucleotides are TGCAGCGTTGGGGCGGGAGTCGGACAGACCCAGTACTTC. Residues: CSVGAGVGQTQYF.